This note documents a single T cell receptor (beta chain) sequence. This sample is part of a study of blood T cell repertoires in COVID-19. Data came from immunoSEQ multiplex PCR; TCRdb stores just in-frame clones and leaves some out. The table shows some 83,000 clones, with around 82% occurring only once. Trimming pared 3 bases from V and 2 bases from J, leaving 13 bases between. This CDR3 is 14 amino acids long. Germline CDR1 is DFQATT and CDR2 is SNEGSKA (reference sequence). The sequenced sample was peripheral blood. This clonotype originated in a human donor in a cohort sampled during active COVID-19. The chain has TRBV20-1 and TRBJ2-5; TRBD1 might be the D (6 bases). CDR3 nucleotide sequence: TGCAGTGCTAGTCCGGACAGTGGGCAAGAGACCCAGTACTTC. Its translation is CSASPDSGQETQYF.